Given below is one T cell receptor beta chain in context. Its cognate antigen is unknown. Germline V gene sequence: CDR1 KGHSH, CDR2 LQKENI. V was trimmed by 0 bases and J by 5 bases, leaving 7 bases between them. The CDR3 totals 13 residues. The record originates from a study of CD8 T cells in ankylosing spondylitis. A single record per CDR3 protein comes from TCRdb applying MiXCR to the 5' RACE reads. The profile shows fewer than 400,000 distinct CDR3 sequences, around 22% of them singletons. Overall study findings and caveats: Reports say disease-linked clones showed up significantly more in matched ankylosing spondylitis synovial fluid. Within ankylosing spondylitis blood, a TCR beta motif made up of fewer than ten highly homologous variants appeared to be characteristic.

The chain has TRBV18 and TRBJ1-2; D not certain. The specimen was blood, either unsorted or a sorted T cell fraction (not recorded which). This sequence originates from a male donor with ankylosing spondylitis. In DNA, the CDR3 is TGTGCCAGCTCACCACCAGCCAGGTATGGCTACACCTTC. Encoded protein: CASSPPARYGYTF.